The entry below describes one T cell receptor beta chain. The sample is drawn from a study of shared T cell receptors in the human thymus. Germline V lookup: CDR1 LNHDA, CDR2 SQIVND (reference sequence). The CDR3 covers 13 residues. V lost 5 bases and J 4 bases, leaving 11 bases between the germline ends. Sequenced by immunoSEQ multiplex PCR; TCRdb stores in-frame clones only, minus some. Altogether approximately 760,000 clones are present, approximately 85% being singletons, with the ten largest covering about 0.0098%. These data were also reused for a study on human thymus T cells. This second study says: Donation was from healthy Finnish infants who were having corrective surgery that addressed congenital heart defects. Thymus tissue for the work was resected from patients undergoing corrective heart surgery. An apparent bias in V and J gene usage was seen in thymic and blood repertoires. Highly overlapping thymic repertoires in unrelated individuals were reported by related research.

The material sequenced was thymocytes. The chain carries TRBV19 and TRBJ1-2; D call uncertain. This clonotype was sampled from a girl less than two years old with a congenital heart defect. This CDR3 is CASSVQPLYGYTF. CDR3 DNA: TGTGCCAGTAGTGTACAGCCGCTCTATGGCTACACCTTC.